This TCR beta chain was sequenced in a study of cytomegalovirus exposure and HLA in healthy donors. Study information: A later analysis reported the 100 to 150 validation repertoires used the same platform as the 550 to 800 first-cohort repertoires. Study conclusions and caveats: The classifier was said to identify cytomegalovirus status with high specificity and sensitivity.

On this clone: What it binds is unknown.

Looked up from germline, CDR1 is MGHRA and CDR2 is YSYEKL. Losses at the gene ends were 0 bases for V and 1 base for J; bases not matched to a gene: 8. CDR3 length equals 17 residues. Repertoires were generated with immunoSEQ multiplex PCR, while TCRdb's copy carries only in-frame clones and drops some. This sample yields a few hundred thousand clones, of which approximately 80% are seen a single time; more than 12% belongs to the top ten. V is TRBV4-1 and J is TRBJ2-7; 8 nucleotides line up with TRBD2. The material sequenced was PBMCs. This receptor was taken from a woman under 40 in good health and CMV-seropositive. CDR3 sequence: CASSQELAGSFSYEQYF. In DNA form, the CDR3 reads TGCGCCAGCAGCCAAGAATTAGCGGGAAGTTTTTCCTACGAGCAGTACTTC.